One and the same sample provided the 22 T cell receptor beta chains below, sequenced in a study of blood T cell repertoires in COVID-19. Assay: immunoSEQ multiplex PCR; the TCRdb copy retains only in-frame clones and omits some. The sample holds about 150,000 clones, about 90% seen once. Input material: peripheral blood. These receptors were collected from a man in his fifties who had recovered from COVID-19.

V usage is TRBV27 and J usage is TRBJ1-2; D not certain. Germline V CDR1 and CDR2: MNHEY, SMNVEV (reference sequence). V dropped 0 bases and J dropped 4 bases, with 9 bases sitting between them. The CDR3 loop spans 14 amino acids. The DNA for the CDR3 is TGTGCCAGCAGTTTATCGCGGAACTTCTATGGCTACACCTTC. Its translation is CASSLSRNFYGYTF.

The sample holds one count of this clone. This sequence joins TRBV5-4 and TRBJ1-2, with 7 positions matching TRBD1. The CDR3 loop spans 15 amino acids. The germline gives CDR1 SGHNT, CDR2 YYREEE (reference sequence). J lost 4 bases, V lost 4 bases, and 10 bases had no gene match. This CDR3 is CASSPEGAGSYGYTF. The CDR3 bases are TGTGCCAGCAGCCCCGAGGGGGCAGGGTCCTATGGCTACACCTTC.

The chain carries TRBV28 and TRBJ1-5; D uncertain. Germline V gives CDR1 MDHEN, CDR2 SYDVKM. Deletions cut 5 bases from V and 4 bases from J, with 6 bases between. This CDR3 spans 12 amino acids. The CDR3 sequence is CASSLLNQPQHF. In DNA form, the CDR3 reads TGTGCCAGCAGTCTCCTAAATCAGCCCCAGCATTTT.

The V call is TRBV6-1, the J call TRBJ1-5; 8 nucleotides agree with TRBD1. CDR1 is MNHNS and CDR2 is SASEGT in the germline V gene. This CDR3 region has 17 residues. The junction had 12 bases not matched to a gene; V was cut back by 6 bases and J by 2 bases. The CDR3 region is CASSERGTGQGNQPQHF. The CDR3 nucleotides are TGTGCCAGCAGCGAACGCGGGACAGGTCAGGGCAATCAGCCCCAGCATTTT.

This CDR3 is CASRQNTGELFF. The CDR3 DNA sequence: TGTGCCAGTAGACAGAACACCGGGGAGCTGTTTTTT. The gene calls are TRBV19 and TRBJ2-2, with no clear D. Trimming stripped 6 bases from V and 1 base from J, with 3 bases between. Per the germline V gene, CDR1 is LNHDA and CDR2 is SQIVND (reference sequence). This CDR3 comprises 12 residues.

V gene TRBV14 combines with J gene TRBJ2-3, with D unclear. Germline loops: CDR1 SGHDN, CDR2 FVKESK. With 1 base removed from V and 0 bases from J, the gap between germline ends came to 8 bases. The CDR3 is 15 residues long. CDR3 amino acids: CASSQGQVSTDTQYF. The CDR3 DNA reads as TGTGCCAGCAGCCAAGGGCAGGTTAGCACAGATACGCAGTATTTT.

Only one count was recorded for this clone. The gene calls are TRBV6-5 and TRBJ2-3, with 10 bases lining up with TRBD1. The germline V gene has CDR1 MNHEY and CDR2 SVGAGI. Trimming at V came to 5 bases and at J to 6 bases, leaving 8 bases not matched to a gene. CDR3 length equals 15 residues. The CDR3 DNA is TGTGCCAGCAGTCTCCCGGGACAGGGGATGGATACGCAGTATTTT. This gives the protein CASSLPGQGMDTQYF.

Here the CDR3 DNA reads TGCAGTGCAGTGACTTGTCAGCCCCAGCATTTT. This encodes CSAVTCQPQHF. The chain couples TRBV20-1 to TRBJ1-5, with unresolved D. The CDR3 is 11 residues long. Between the trimmed V and J ends, which lost 6 bases and 6 bases, there was a span of 9 bases. Germline V lookup: CDR1 DFQATT, CDR2 SNEGSKA (reference sequence).

Here the CDR3 DNA reads TGTGCCAGTAGTATAGATGGAGAGGCCGAAGAGACCCAGTACTTC. The encoded protein is CASSIDGEAEETQYF. The chain links TRBV19 to TRBJ2-5, with no clear D. The V gene lost 0 bases and the J gene lost 3 bases, with 11 bases spanning the gap. The CDR3 is made up of 15 amino acids. CDR1 LNHDA and CDR2 SQIVND come from the germline V gene (reference sequence). Full variable domain (missing parts from reference TRBV19 and TRBJ2-5): DGGITQSPKYLFRKEGQNVTLSCEQNLNHDAMYWYRQDPGQGLRLIYYSQIVNDFQKGDIAEGYSVSREKKESFPLTVTSAQKNPTAFYLCASSIDGEAEETQYFGPGTRLLVL.

This chain connects TRBV11-3 to TRBJ1-4, with D perhaps TRBD1 (5 bases). CDR1 is SGHNT and CDR2 is YENEEA in the germline V gene. Trimming pared 3 bases from V and 8 bases from J, leaving 25 bases between. The CDR3 runs 18 residues. The CDR3 bases are TGTGCCAGCAGCTTCGCTCCGGACAAGGCACCTCGTCGGGAAAAACTGTTTTTT. Encoded protein: CASSFAPDKAPRREKLFF.

The chain couples TRBV7-8 to TRBJ2-7, with D uncertain. CDR1 is SGHVS and CDR2 is FQNEAQ in the germline V gene. V lost 3 bases and J 4 bases, leaving 7 bases between the germline ends. CDR3 size: 12 residues. DNA of the CDR3: TGTGCCAGCAGCTTGACGAGGTACGAGCAGTACTTC. It is translated as CASSLTRYEQYF.

This rearrangement joins TRBV2 to TRBJ1-2; weak D call: TRBD1 (6 bases). CDR1 is SNHLY and CDR2 is FYNNEI in the germline V gene. Trimming shortened V by 9 bases and J by 3 bases, and 14 bases separated the two germline ends. The CDR3 consists of 13 residues. The CDR3 loop is CASGGQIDYGYTF. The CDR3 DNA follows: TGTGCCAGTGGAGGACAGATCGACTATGGCTACACCTTC.

The CDR3 sequence is CASSLDAGSNYGYTF. The DNA for the CDR3 is TGTGCCAGCAGCTTAGATGCGGGGTCCAACTATGGCTACACCTTC. The gene calls are TRBV11-3 and TRBJ1-2; D unclear. The germline CDR1 and CDR2 sequences are SGHNT and YENEEA. V was trimmed by 0 bases and J by 2 bases, leaving 10 bases between them. CDR3 length: 15 residues.

The chain links TRBV19 to TRBJ2-7; maybe TRBD1 (5 bases). Germline CDR1 and CDR2: LNHDA and SQIVND (reference sequence). V lost 7 bases and J lost 2, with 12 bases in between. The CDR3 has 13 amino acids. Here the CDR3 reads CASKSDSTYEQYF. The CDR3 nucleotides are TGTGCCAGTAAGTCCGACAGTACCTACGAGCAGTACTTC. Full variable domain (missing parts from reference TRBV19 and TRBJ2-7): DGGITQSPKYLFRKEGQNVTLSCEQNLNHDAMYWYRQDPGQGLRLIYYSQIVNDFQKGDIAEGYSVSREKKESFPLTVTSAQKNPTAFYLCASKSDSTYEQYFGPGTRLTVT.

V is TRBV9 and J is TRBJ1-2, with 9 bases fitting TRBD1. Germline CDR1 and CDR2: SGDLS and YYNGEE. V gave up 0 bases and J gave up 9 bases; unmatched junction bases: 6. The CDR3 has 14 residues. The CDR3 region has the DNA TGTGCCAGCAGCGTAGCGGGACAGGGAGTGAGCTACACCTTC. It codes for CASSVAGQGVSYTF.

V gene TRBV3-1 (or the pseudogene TRBV3-2) combines with J gene TRBJ2-1; D is unresolved. V was pared by 0 bases and J by 4 bases, with 7 bases between. The germline V gene encodes CDR1 LGHDT and CDR2 YNNKEL (reference sequence). The CDR3 totals 14 residues. The CDR3 region is CASSQELGYNEQFF. CDR3 bases: TGTGCCAGCAGCCAAGAACTCGGTTACAATGAGCAGTTCTTC.

J is TRBJ2-7 and V is TRBV6-5, with TRBD1 matching over 9 bases. Germline V gene data show CDR1 as MNHEY and CDR2 as SVGAGI. Unmatched junction bases numbered 6, after V lost 2 bases and J lost 7 bases. The CDR3 spans 14 residues. CDR3 residues: CASSYGGTGREQYF. For the CDR3, the DNA is TGTGCCAGCAGTTACGGCGGGACAGGGAGGGAGCAGTACTTC.

The V gene is TRBV6-2 or TRBV6-3, the J gene TRBJ2-7; D uncertain. The germline gives CDR1 MNHEY, CDR2 SVGEGT. This CDR3 contains 11 residues. Trimming stripped 5 bases from V and 3 bases from J, with 5 bases between. CDR3 region: CASSHSYEQYF. The CDR3 bases are TGTGCCAGCAGTCACAGCTACGAGCAGTACTTC.

As to this clone: Different DNA sequences within this sample yield the same CDR3. V is TRBV5-1 and J is TRBJ1-1; tentative D call: TRBD1 (6 bases). Germline V gene data show CDR1 as SGHRS and CDR2 as YFSETQ. CDR3 length: 16 residues. V was trimmed by 0 bases and J by 4 bases, leaving 16 bases between them. The CDR3 is CASSLGPGGSGTEAFF. CDR3 in DNA: TGCGCCAGCAGCTTGGGCCCTGGGGGCTCGGGCACTGAAGCTTTCTTT.

This chain connects TRBV9 to TRBJ1-2; possibly TRBD1 for D (6 bases). Germline V gene sequence: CDR1 SGDLS, CDR2 YYNGEE. The V gene lost 0 bases and the J gene lost 4 bases, with 13 bases spanning the gap. The CDR3 spans 15 residues. The CDR3 DNA is TGTGCCAGCAGCGTAGATTGGACAGACCCCTATGGCTACACCTTC. Encoded protein: CASSVDWTDPYGYTF.

The rearrangement joins TRBV4-1 to TRBJ1-2; 9 positions agree with TRBD1. CDR1 MGHRA and CDR2 YSYEKL come from the germline V gene. The CDR3 is 15 amino acids. V dropped 2 bases and J dropped 8; count of bases not matched to a gene: 9. The CDR3 DNA sequence: TGCGCCAGCAGCCAACCCTACCGGGACAGGGAAGGCTACACCTTC. Protein product: CASSQPYRDREGYTF.

This chain connects TRBV5-1 to TRBJ2-4; 10 nucleotides align to TRBD2. There are 16 residues in the CDR3. V dropped 1 base and J dropped 6; count of bases not matched to a gene: 7. Germline values: CDR1 SGHRS, CDR2 YFSETQ. The DNA for the CDR3 is TGCGCCAGCAGCTTGAGGGTAGCGGGGGGCACAAACATTCAGTACTTC. The encoded protein is CASSLRVAGGTNIQYF.